This T cell receptor (beta chain) was found in a study of technical replicates of blood from several donors. The sample holds a few counts of this clone. Sequencing used immunoSEQ multiplex PCR; TCRdb keeps in-frame clones, though not all of them. The sample has about 80,000 clones; around 90% are singletons. Sequenced: T cells isolated from PBMCs. The sequence was collected from a human donor in good health.

CDR3 in amino acids: CASSQRGYEAFF. The CDR3, as DNA: TGTGCCAGTAGTCAACGGGGTTACGAAGCTTTCTTT. The chain employs TRBV19 and TRBJ1-1; D gene ambiguous. Trimming shortened V by 5 bases and J by 8 bases, and 12 bases separated the two germline ends. The CDR3 loop spans 12 amino acids. Germline values: CDR1 LNHDA, CDR2 SQIVND (reference sequence).